This T cell receptor beta chain is from a study of OX40 agonist ivuxolimab in advanced cancers. General observations from the study: The CD4+ and CD8+ T cells in the blood had expanded clonally by week 6 at 0.1 to 3.0 mg/kg.

As concerns this clone: Antigen: not known.

TCRdb's table, derived via immunoSEQ multiplex PCR, lists solely in-frame clones and lacks some. The sample has more than 50,000 clones; about 85% are singletons. Germline-derived CDR1 and CDR2 are MNHNY and SVGAGI (reference sequence). Trimming cost V 2 bases and J 1 base, with 10 bases left between them. This CDR3 has 15 amino acids. This sequence joins TRBV6-6 and TRBJ2-3; maybe TRBD2 (6 bases). The sample consisted of CD4+ or CD8+ T cells sorted from blood, taken in a trial of the OX40 agonist ivuxolimab. This receptor was taken from an adult with an advanced solid tumor such as melanoma, head and neck, liver or kidney cancer. CDR3 sequence reads: CASSYVGEGTDTQYF. In DNA form, the CDR3 reads TGTGCCAGCAGTTACGTGGGGGAGGGCACAGATACGCAGTATTTT.